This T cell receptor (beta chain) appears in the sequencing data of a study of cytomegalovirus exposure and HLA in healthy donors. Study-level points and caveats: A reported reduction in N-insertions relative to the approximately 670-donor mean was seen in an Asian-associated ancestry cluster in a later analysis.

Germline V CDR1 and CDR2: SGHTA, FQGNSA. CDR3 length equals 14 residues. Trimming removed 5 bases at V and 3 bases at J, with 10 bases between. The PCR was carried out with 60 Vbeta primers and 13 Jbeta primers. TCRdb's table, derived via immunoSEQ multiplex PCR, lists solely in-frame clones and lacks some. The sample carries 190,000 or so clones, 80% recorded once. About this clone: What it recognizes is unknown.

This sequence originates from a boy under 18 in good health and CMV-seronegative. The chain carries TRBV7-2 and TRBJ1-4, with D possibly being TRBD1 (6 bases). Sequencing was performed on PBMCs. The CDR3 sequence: CASSKDSANEKLFF. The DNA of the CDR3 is TGTGCCAGCAGCAAGGACAGCGCTAATGAAAAACTGTTTTTT. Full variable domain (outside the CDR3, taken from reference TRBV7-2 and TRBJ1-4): GAGVSQSPSNKVTEKGKDVELRCDPISGHTALYWYRQSLGQGLEFLIYFQGNSAPDKSGLPSDRFSAERTGGSVSTLTIQRTQQEDSAVYLCASSKDSANEKLFFGSGTQLSVL.